Listed here are 20 T cell receptor beta chains from one sample, sequenced in a study of blood T cells in healthy people across ages. Primed by a sample-barcoded 5' primer and a J-beta primer mix, a second PCR proceeded for about 7 to 12 cycles. TCRdb re-analysed the 5' RACE reads in MiXCR, keeping a single row per CDR3 protein. The sample includes roughly 650,000 distinct CDR3 sequences, 32% of them seen just once. The sample taken for sequencing was blood. Receptor source: a woman aged 80 or older in good health.

In its sample, this clonotype was seen many times. CDR3 in DNA: TGTGCCAGCAGCCAAGATCGAGTCGCCTCCTACGAGCAGTACTTC. Protein product: CASSQDRVASYEQYF. The chain links TRBV3-1 to TRBJ2-7; D call uncertain. Trimming removed 0 bases at V and 0 bases at J, with 9 bases between. The germline gives CDR1 LGHDT, CDR2 YNNKEL (reference sequence). The CDR3 contains 15 residues.

This clonotype was counted a few times. A much bigger clone sits one base away, suggesting this may be a read error. The gene calls are TRBV10-3 and TRBJ1-2; D is undetermined. The ends were cut back, 3 bases at V and 13 bases at J, with 12 bases in the middle. Per germline, CDR1 ENHRY and CDR2 SYGVKD. This CDR3 spans 11 amino acids. The CDR3 DNA reads TGTGCCATCAGTGAAAGTTCGAGCTGCACCTTC. This gives the protein CAISESSSCTF.

Ten or more counts support this clonotype. V gene TRBV5-1 combines with J gene TRBJ1-1; no clear D. The length of the CDR3 is 16 residues. Trimming stripped 0 bases from V and 1 base from J, with 13 bases between. In germline, CDR1 is SGHRS, CDR2 YFSETQ. CDR3 nucleotide sequence: TGCGCCAGCAGCTTGGAAGTGGCCTCATGGAACACTGAAGCTTTCTTT. Encoded protein: CASSLEVASWNTEAFF.

In this sample, this clonotype turned up many times. A much more abundant neighbour one base away suggests this may be a read error. V and J are TRBV5-1 and TRBJ1-2; 12 nucleotides agree with TRBD1. The CDR3 is 14 amino acids. The V segment lost 3 bases and the J segment 4 bases; nucleotides outside the gene matches: 1. Germline CDR1 and CDR2: SGHRS and YFSETQ. The CDR3 protein is CASSWGQGAYGYTF. Written as DNA, the CDR3 is TGCGCCAGCAGCTGGGGACAGGGGGCCTATGGCTACACCTTC.

CDR3 in DNA: TGTGCCAGCAGCCAAGAAAGGATGTCTAGCATTAATGAGCAGTACTTC. This codes for CASSQERMSSINEQYF. The chain recombines TRBV14 with TRBJ2-5, with D possibly matching TRBD2 (5 bases). CDR1 is SGHDN, CDR2 FVKESK, per germline. Trimming took 0 bases from V and 11 from J, leaving 22 bases between them. This CDR3 is 16 amino acids long.

The table lists this clonotype with a few counts. This sequence joins TRBV12-3 or TRBV12-4 and TRBJ1-5, with a tentative D call TRBD1 (6 bases). The ends were cut back, 2 bases at V and 0 bases at J, with 20 bases in the middle. This CDR3 contains 19 residues. CDR3 DNA: TGTGCCAGCAGTTTAAAGCGGGGAGGGGGGGCTAATAGCAATCAGCCCCAGCATTTT. It encodes CASSLKRGGGANSNQPQHF.

This chain links TRBV2 with TRBJ2-1; a weak D match, TRBD1 (6 bases). Trimming took off 4 bases at V and 4 bases at J, with 14 bases between the two ends. This CDR3 has 15 amino acids. Germline V lookup: CDR1 SNHLY, CDR2 FYNNEI. The CDR3 nucleotides read TGTGCCAGCAGTGCGGACCGGGACAAATACAATGAGCAGTTCTTC. It translates to CASSADRDKYNEQFF.

This clonotype was seen ten or more times. V is TRBV20-1 and J is TRBJ2-5; no firm D call. The CDR3 length is 10 residues. Germline CDR1 DFQATT, CDR2 SNEGSKA (reference sequence). Between the trimmed V and J ends, which lost 4 bases and 7 bases, there was a span of 7 bases. CDR3 region: CSATRGTQYF. CDR3 in DNA: TGCAGTGCTACGCGAGGGACCCAGTACTTC.

The rearrangement uses TRBV7-2 and TRBJ2-1; TRBD2 matches at 7 bases. The DNA end is more similar to TRBJ2-7, so the J call may be wrong. From germline, CDR1 is SGHTA and CDR2 FQGNSA. This CDR3 has 16 amino acids. The DNA of the CDR3 is TGTGCCAGCAGCTGGGGAGGGGTAATCTCCTACAATGAGCAGTACTTC. Protein product: CASSWGGVISYNEQYF.

Ten or more counts support this clonotype. The chain carries TRBV7-2 and TRBJ1-5; D not resolved. The V end lost 5 bases, the J end lost 3 bases, and 17 bases lay between the germline ends. The germline CDR1 and CDR2 sequences are SGHTA and FQGNSA. This CDR3 spans 16 amino acids. CDR3 sequence reads: CASSRTWTGINQPQHF. The CDR3 nucleotides read TGTGCCAGCAGCCGAACGTGGACGGGAATCAATCAGCCCCAGCATTTT.

This clonotype was found many times. The rearrangement links TRBV9 to TRBJ2-3; 9 bases are shared with TRBD2. The ends lost 6 bases at V and 1 base at J; junction bases unmatched: 0. The V gene's germline CDR1 is SGDLS and CDR2 YYNGEE. The CDR3 spans 13 residues. As DNA, the CDR3 is TGTGCCAGCAAGCGGGGGGGCACAGATACGCAGTATTTT. Translated, it gives CASKRGGTDTQYF.

The genes are TRBV15 and TRBJ2-1, with 10 bases fitting TRBD2. The CDR3 is 17 residues long. Germline lookup yields CDR1 LNHNV and CDR2 YYDKDF (reference sequence). The V gene end was trimmed by 2 bases and the J gene end by 5 bases; junction bases not matched to a gene: 9. The CDR3 DNA is TGTGCCACCAGCAGACCACCCGGGACTAGCGCCAACAATGAGCAGTTCTTC. This gives the protein CATSRPPGTSANNEQFF.

The chain links TRBV20-1 to TRBJ1-1, with D possibly matching TRBD1 (5 bases). Germline CDR1 is DFQATT and CDR2 is SNEGSKA (reference sequence). The CDR3 runs 13 residues. Trimming stripped 5 bases from V and 0 bases from J, with 10 bases between. CDR3 loop: CSASGTMNTEAFF. The CDR3 coding sequence is TGCAGTGCTTCCGGGACCATGAACACTGAAGCTTTCTTT.

Ten or more counts support this clonotype. This chain uses TRBV7-2 with TRBJ1-2, with D hard to call. This CDR3 is built from 15 residues. Trimming stripped 4 bases from V and 6 bases from J, with 18 bases between. Germline V gives CDR1 SGHTA, CDR2 FQGNSA. CDR3 nucleotides: TGTGCCAGCAGCTCCCCCCATAAAGGGTGGGATGGCTACACCTTC. It codes for CASSSPHKGWDGYTF.

The chain combines TRBV28 with TRBJ2-3, with D maybe TRBD1 (6 bases). CDR1 and CDR2 (germline): MDHEN, SYDVKM. Trimming cost V 10 bases and J 2 bases, with 13 bases left between them. The CDR3 has 13 amino acids. The CDR3 reads CATWTANTDTQYF. The CDR3 DNA reads as TGTGCCACGTGGACAGCGAACACAGATACGCAGTATTTT.

As to this clonotype: A much larger clone sits a single nucleotide away, making a read error possible. The chain uses TRBV14 and TRBJ2-3; D might be TRBD2 (6 bases). The ends were cut back, 0 bases at V and 5 bases at J, with 12 bases in the middle. The germline CDR1 and CDR2 sequences are SGHDN and FVKESK. The CDR3 is 15 residues long. CDR3: CASSQDQRGRDTQYF. CDR3 sequence (DNA): TGTGCCAGCAGCCAAGATCAACGGGGGAGAGATACGCAGTATTTT.

This clonotype was counted once. The chain links TRBV5-1 to TRBJ2-6; the D gene could be TRBD1 or TRBD2 (6 bases each). The CDR3 has 16 residues. V was shortened by 5 bases and J by 0 bases, with 12 bases between the two germline ends. The germline gives CDR1 SGHRS, CDR2 YFSETQ. This CDR3 reads CASRAGHNSGANVLTF. The CDR3 nucleotides are TGCGCCAGCAGGGCGGGACACAACTCTGGGGCCAACGTCCTGACTTTC.

On this clonotype: At one end the junction does not follow the germline gene, possibly because of a read error. This chain links TRBV15 with TRBJ2-5, with D unclear. Germline lookup yields CDR1 LNHNV and CDR2 YYDKDF (reference sequence). This CDR3 is built from 12 residues. The CDR3 spells CAASRDIGTQYF. The CDR3 DNA reads TGTGCCGCCAGCAGAGATATCGGCACCCAGTACTTC.

Many counts were recorded for this clonotype. The genes are TRBV7-2 and TRBJ1-6; no reliable D call. Trimming pared 6 bases from V and 0 bases from J, leaving 6 bases between. The germline gives CDR1 SGHTA, CDR2 FQGNSA. The CDR3 has 14 amino acids. The CDR3 spells CASRRSSYNSPLHF. The CDR3, as DNA: TGTGCCAGCAGGCGGAGCTCCTATAATTCACCCCTCCACTTT.

A few counts support this clonotype. The chain joins TRBV5-6 to TRBJ1-1, with a possible D match to TRBD1 (5 bases). V dropped 4 bases and J dropped 6 bases, with 13 bases sitting between them. The CDR3 sequence is 13 residues long. Per germline, CDR1 SGHDT and CDR2 YYEEEE. In DNA form, the CDR3 reads TGTGCCAGCAGCCCCCGGTGGGGGGCTGAAGCTTTCTTT. It translates to CASSPRWGAEAFF.